This T cell receptor beta chain was recorded in a study of control samples from healthy donors and cancer patients. Method: immunoSEQ multiplex PCR; TCRdb's copy keeps in-frame clones and lacks some. The table shows some 99,000 clones, with roughly 89% occurring only once. Germline V gene sequence: CDR1 SGHAT, CDR2 FQNNGV. Trimming stripped 5 bases from V and 5 bases from J, with 9 bases between. The CDR3 has 13 residues. This TCR was recovered from a woman aged 45-65 years in good health. The sample comprised blood. The rearrangement uses TRBV11-2 and TRBJ2-2; the D gene is possibly TRBD1 (5 bases). Here the CDR3 DNA reads TGTGCCAGCAGCGTGGCAGGGACCGGGGAGCTGTTTTTT. Amino acid sequence: CASSVAGTGELFF.